This note documents a single T cell receptor (beta chain) sequence. Its antigen is unidentified. Generated by immunoSEQ multiplex PCR, the TCRdb table keeps only in-frame clones and is missing some. This table has 100,000 to 120,000 clones, about nine tenths appearing once. The V and J ends lost 4 bases and 2 bases, in that order; junction bases with no gene match: 10. The CDR3 loop spans 16 amino acids. CDR1 and CDR2 from the germline V gene are SGHRS and YFSETQ. These data are taken from a study of T cell responses to AZD1222 COVID-19 vaccine. The study, taken as a whole, reports: Spike-spanning, vaccine-associated CD4 TCRs were dominant at 160-218 and 743-854. Among AZD1222 vaccinees, only six or seven were seropositive at baseline. It should be noted that donors were predominantly white British and more often female, and clonal diversity was possibly underestimated. Following two doses of AZD1222, Spike-specific TCR breadth and depth rose.

This sequence joins TRBV5-1 and TRBJ1-1, with TRBD1 identical over 8 bases. The sequence was collected from an adult in good health. This specimen was peripheral blood, taken on day 0 of MenACWY control vaccination. The CDR3 bases are TGCGCCAGCAGCCCAACAGGGGGGGCCCCAAACACTGAAGCTTTCTTT. It encodes CASSPTGGAPNTEAFF.